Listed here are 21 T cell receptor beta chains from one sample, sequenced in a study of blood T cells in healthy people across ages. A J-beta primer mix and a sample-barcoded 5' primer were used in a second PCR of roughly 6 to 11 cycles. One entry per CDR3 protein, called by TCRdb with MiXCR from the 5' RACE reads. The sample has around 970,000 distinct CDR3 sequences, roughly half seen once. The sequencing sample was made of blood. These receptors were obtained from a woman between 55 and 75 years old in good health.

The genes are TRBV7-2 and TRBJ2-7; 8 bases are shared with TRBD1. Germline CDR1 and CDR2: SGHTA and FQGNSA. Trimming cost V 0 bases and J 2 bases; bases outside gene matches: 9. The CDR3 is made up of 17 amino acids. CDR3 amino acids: CASSLATGALQPYEQYF. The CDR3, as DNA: TGTGCCAGCAGCTTAGCGACAGGGGCCCTACAGCCCTACGAGCAGTACTTC.

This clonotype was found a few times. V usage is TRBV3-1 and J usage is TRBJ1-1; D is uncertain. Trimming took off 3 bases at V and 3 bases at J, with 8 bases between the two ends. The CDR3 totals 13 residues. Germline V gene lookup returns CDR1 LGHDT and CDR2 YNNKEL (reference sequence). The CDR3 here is CASSQGRDTEAFF. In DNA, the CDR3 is TGTGCCAGCAGCCAGGGTAGGGACACTGAAGCTTTCTTT.

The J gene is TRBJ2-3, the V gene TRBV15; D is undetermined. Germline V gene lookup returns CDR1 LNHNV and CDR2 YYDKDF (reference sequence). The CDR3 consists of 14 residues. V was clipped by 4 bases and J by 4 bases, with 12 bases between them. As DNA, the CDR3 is TGTGCCACCAGCACCGGATCCCAGGCAGATACGCAGTATTTT. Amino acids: CATSTGSQADTQYF.

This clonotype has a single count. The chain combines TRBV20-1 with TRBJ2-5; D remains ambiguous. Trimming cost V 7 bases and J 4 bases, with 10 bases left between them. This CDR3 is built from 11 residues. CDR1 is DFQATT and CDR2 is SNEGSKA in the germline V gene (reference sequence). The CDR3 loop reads CSGRPGETQYF. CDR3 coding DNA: TGCAGTGGACGGCCGGGAGAGACCCAGTACTTC.

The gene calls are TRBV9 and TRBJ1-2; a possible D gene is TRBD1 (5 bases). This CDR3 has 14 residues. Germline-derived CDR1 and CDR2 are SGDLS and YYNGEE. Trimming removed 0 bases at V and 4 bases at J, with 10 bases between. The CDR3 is CASSVVSGGYGYTF. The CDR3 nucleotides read TGTGCCAGCAGCGTAGTCAGCGGGGGCTATGGCTACACCTTC.

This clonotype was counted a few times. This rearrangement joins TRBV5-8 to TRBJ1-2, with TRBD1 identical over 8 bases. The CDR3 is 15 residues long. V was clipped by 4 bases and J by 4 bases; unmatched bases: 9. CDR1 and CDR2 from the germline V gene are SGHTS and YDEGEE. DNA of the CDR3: TGTGCCAGCAGCCGGGACAGGCCTCGGGGCTATGGCTACACCTTC. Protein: CASSRDRPRGYGYTF.

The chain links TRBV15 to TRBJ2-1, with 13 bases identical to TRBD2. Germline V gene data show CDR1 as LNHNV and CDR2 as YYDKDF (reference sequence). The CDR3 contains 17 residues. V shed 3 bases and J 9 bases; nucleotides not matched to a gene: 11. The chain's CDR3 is CATSRSPTSGRASEQFF. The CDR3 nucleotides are TGTGCCACCAGCAGGTCCCCTACTAGCGGGAGGGCCTCTGAGCAGTTCTTC.

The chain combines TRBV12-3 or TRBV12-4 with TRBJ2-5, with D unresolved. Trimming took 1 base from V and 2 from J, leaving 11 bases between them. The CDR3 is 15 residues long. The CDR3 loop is CASSLGPFRQETQYF. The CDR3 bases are TGTGCCAGCAGTTTAGGTCCGTTCCGGCAAGAGACCCAGTACTTC.

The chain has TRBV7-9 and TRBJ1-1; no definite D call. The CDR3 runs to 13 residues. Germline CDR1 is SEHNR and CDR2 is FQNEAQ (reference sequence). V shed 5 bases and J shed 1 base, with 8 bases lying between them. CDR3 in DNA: TGTGCCAGCAGCCAGGACCAGAACACTGAAGCTTTCTTT. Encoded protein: CASSQDQNTEAFF.

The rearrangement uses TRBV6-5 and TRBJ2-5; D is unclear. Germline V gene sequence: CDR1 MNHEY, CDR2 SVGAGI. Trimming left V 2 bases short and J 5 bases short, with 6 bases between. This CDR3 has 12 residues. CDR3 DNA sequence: TGTGCCAGCAGTTACGTGGGGGAGACCCAGTACTTC. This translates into CASSYVGETQYF.

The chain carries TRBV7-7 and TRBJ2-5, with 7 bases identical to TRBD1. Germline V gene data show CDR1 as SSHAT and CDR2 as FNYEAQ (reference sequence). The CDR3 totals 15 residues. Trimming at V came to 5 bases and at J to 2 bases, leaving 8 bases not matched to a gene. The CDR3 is CASSPTGVRQETQYF. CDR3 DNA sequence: TGTGCCAGCAGCCCCACAGGGGTCAGGCAAGAGACCCAGTACTTC.

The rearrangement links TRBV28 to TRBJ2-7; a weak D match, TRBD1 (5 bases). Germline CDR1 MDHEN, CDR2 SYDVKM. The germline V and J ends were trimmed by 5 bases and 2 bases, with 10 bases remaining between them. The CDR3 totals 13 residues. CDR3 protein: CASSNRQPYEQYF. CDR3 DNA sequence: TGTGCCAGCAGTAACCGACAGCCCTACGAGCAGTACTTC.

As DNA, the CDR3 is TGCAGTGCTCGAACTCCGGGACGGAAAGAGACCCAGTACTTC. It yields the protein CSARTPGRKETQYF. The chain combines TRBV20-1 with TRBJ2-5; perhaps D is TRBD1 or TRBD2 (5 bases each). CDR3 length equals 14 residues. The germline V gene has CDR1 DFQATT and CDR2 SNEGSKA (reference sequence). Trimming removed 5 bases at V and 3 bases at J, with 16 bases between.

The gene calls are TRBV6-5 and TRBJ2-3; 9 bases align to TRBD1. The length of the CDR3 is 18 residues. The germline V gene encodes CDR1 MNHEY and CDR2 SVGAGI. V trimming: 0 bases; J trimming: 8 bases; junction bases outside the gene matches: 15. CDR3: CASSYSIGRTGAFGTQYF. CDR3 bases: TGTGCCAGCAGTTACTCGATAGGTCGGACAGGGGCCTTCGGTACGCAGTATTTT.

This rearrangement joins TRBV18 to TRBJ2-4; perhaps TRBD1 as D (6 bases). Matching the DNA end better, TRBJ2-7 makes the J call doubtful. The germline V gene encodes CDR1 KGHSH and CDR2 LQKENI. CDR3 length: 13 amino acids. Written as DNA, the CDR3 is TGTGCCAGCTCTCGACAGGAGGAATACGAGCAGTACTTC. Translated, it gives CASSRQEEYEQYF.

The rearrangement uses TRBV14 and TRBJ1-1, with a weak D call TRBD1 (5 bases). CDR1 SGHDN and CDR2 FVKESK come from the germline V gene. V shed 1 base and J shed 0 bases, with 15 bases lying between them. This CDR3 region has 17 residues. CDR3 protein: CASSQVQGSPLNTEAFF. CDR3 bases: TGTGCCAGCAGCCAAGTTCAGGGTAGTCCCCTGAACACTGAAGCTTTCTTT.

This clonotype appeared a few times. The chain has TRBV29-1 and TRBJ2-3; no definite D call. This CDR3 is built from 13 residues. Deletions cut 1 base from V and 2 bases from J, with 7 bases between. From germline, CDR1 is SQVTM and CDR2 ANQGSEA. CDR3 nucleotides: TGCAGCGTTGAAGGCGGTGACACAGATACGCAGTATTTT. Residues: CSVEGGDTDTQYF.

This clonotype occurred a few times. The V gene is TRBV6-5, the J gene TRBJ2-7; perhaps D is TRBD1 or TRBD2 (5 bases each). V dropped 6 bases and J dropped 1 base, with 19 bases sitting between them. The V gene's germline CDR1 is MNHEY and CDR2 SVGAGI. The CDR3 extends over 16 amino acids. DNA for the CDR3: TGTGCCAGCAGCAAGGTTGGGACGGCGAGTTCCTACGAGCAGTACTTC. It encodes CASSKVGTASSYEQYF.

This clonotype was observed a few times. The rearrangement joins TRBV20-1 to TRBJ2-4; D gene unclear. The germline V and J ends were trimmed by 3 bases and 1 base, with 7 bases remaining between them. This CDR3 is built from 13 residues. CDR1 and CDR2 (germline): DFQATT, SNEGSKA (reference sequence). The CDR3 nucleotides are TGCAGTGCTAGGGTTTTGGCCAAAAACATTCAGTACTTC. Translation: CSARVLAKNIQYF.

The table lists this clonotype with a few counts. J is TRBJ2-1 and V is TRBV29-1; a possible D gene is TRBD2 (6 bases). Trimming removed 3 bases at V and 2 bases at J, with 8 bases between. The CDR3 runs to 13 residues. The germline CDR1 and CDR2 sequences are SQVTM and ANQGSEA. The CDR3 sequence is CSVDGSAYNEQFF. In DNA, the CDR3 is TGCAGCGTTGACGGGAGCGCCTACAATGAGCAGTTCTTC.

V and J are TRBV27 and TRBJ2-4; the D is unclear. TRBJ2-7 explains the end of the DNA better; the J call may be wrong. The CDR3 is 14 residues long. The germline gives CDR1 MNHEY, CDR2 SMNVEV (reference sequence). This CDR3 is CASSQFPLTYEQYF. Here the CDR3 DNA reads TGTGCCAGCAGTCAGTTCCCCTTAACCTACGAGCAGTACTTC.